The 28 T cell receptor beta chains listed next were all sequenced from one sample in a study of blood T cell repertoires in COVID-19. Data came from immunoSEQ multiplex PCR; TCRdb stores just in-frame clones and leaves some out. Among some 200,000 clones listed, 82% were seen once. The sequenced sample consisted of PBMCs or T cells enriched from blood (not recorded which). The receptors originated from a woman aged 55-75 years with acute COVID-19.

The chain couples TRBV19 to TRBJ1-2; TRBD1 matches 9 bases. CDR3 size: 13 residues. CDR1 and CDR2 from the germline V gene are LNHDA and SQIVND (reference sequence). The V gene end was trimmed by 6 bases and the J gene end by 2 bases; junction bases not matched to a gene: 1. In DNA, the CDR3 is TGTGCCAGTAGGGGACAGGGCAACTATGGCTACACCTTC. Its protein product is CASRGQGNYGYTF.

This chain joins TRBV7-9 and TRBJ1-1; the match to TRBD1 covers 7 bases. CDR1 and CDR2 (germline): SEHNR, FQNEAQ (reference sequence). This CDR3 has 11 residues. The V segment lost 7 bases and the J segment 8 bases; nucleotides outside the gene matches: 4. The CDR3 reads CASNLGQEAFF. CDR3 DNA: TGTGCCAGCAATCTGGGACAGGAAGCTTTCTTT.

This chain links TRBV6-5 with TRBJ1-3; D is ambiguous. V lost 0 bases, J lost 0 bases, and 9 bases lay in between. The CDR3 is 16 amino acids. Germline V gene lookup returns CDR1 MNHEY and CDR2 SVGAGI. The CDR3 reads CASSYSGIISGNTIYF. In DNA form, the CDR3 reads TGTGCCAGCAGTTACTCCGGGATCATCTCTGGAAACACCATATATTTT.

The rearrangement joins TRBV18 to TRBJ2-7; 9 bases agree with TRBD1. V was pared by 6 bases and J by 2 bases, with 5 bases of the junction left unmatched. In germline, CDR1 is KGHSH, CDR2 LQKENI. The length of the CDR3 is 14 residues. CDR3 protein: CASSDRDRAYEQYF. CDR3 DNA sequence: TGTGCCAGCTCCGACCGGGACAGGGCCTACGAGCAGTACTTC. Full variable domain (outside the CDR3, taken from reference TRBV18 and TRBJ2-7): NAGVMQNPRHLVRRRGQEARLRCSPMKGHSHVYWYRQLPEEGLKFMVYLQKENIIDESGMPKERFSAEFPKEGPSILRIQQVVRGDSAAYFCASSDRDRAYEQYFGPGTRLTVT.

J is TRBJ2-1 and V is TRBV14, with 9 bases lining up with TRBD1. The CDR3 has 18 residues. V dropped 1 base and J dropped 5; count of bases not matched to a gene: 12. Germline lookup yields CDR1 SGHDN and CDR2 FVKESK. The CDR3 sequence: CASSQGPAGTGINNEQFF. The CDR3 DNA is TGTGCCAGCAGCCAAGGGCCCGCCGGGACAGGGATTAACAATGAGCAGTTCTTC.

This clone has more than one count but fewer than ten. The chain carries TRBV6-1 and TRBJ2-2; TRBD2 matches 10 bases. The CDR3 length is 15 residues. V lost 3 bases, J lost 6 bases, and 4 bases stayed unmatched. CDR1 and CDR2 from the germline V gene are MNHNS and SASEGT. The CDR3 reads CASSDQREGAGELFF. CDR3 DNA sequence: TGTGCCAGCAGTGACCAGCGGGAGGGCGCCGGGGAGCTGTTTTTT.

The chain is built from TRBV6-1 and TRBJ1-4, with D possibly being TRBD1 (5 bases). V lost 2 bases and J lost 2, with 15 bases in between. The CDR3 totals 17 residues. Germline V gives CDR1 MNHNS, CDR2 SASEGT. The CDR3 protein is CASSERPGRGTNEKLFF. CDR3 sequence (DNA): TGTGCCAGCAGTGAACGCCCAGGGCGGGGGACTAATGAAAAACTGTTTTTT.

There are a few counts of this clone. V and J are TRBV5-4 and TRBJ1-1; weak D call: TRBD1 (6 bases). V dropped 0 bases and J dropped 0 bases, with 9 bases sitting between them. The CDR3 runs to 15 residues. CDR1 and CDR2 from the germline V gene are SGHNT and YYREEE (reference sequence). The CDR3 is CASSLESGVNTEAFF. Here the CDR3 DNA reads TGTGCCAGCAGCTTGGAGTCAGGGGTGAACACTGAAGCTTTCTTT.

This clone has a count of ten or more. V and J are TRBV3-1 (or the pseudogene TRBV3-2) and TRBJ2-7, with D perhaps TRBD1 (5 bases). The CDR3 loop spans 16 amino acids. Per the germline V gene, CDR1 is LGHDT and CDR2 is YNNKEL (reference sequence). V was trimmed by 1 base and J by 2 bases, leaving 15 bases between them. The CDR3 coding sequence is TGTGCCAGCAGCCAAGCCTTATGCAGGGTTCCCTACGAGCAGTACGTC. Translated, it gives CASSQALCRVPYEQYV.

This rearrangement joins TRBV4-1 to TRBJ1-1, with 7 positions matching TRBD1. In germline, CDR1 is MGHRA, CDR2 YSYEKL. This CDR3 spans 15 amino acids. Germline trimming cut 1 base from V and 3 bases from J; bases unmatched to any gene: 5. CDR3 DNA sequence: TGCGCCAGCAGCCAAGTGGCAGGGGGGTACACTGAAGCTTTCTTT. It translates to CASSQVAGGYTEAFF.

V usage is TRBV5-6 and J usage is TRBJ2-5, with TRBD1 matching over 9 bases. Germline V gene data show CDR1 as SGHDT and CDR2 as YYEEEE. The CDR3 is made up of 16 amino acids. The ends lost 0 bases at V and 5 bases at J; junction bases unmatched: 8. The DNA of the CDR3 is TGTGCCAGCAGCTTGGCCTGGGACAGGGAGAGGGAGACCCAGTACTTC. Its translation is CASSLAWDRERETQYF.

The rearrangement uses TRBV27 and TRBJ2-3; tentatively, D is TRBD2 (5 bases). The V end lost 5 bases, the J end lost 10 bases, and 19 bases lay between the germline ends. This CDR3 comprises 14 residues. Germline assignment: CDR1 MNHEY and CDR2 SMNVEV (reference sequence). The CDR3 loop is CASSESGLFKSQYF. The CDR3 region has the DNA TGTGCCAGCAGTGAGTCAGGACTGTTCAAATCGCAGTATTTT.

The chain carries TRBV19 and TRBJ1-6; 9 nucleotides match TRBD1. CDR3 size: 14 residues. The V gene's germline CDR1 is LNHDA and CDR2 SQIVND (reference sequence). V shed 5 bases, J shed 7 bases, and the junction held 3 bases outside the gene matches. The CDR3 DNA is TGTGCCAGTAGTCAAGGACAGGGGAATTCACCCCTCCACTTT. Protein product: CASSQGQGNSPLHF.

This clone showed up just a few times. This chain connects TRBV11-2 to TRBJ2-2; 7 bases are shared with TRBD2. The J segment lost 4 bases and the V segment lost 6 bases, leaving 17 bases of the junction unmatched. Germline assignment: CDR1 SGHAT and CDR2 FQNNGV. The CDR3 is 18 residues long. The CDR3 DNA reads TGTGCCAGCAGGCTTCCCTACCGGGGGGTAAGGGGCACCGGGGAGCTGTTTTTT. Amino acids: CASRLPYRGVRGTGELFF.

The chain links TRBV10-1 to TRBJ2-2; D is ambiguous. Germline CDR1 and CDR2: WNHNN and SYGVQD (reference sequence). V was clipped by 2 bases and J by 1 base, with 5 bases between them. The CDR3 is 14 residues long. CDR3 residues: CASSEGLNTGELFF. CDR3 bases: TGCGCCAGCAGTGAGGGCCTGAACACCGGGGAGCTGTTTTTT.

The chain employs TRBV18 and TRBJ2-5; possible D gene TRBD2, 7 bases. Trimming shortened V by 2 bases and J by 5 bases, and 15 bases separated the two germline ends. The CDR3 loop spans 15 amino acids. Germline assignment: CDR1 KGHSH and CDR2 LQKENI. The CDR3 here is CASSPAGGGQETQYF. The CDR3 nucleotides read TGTGCCAGCTCACCAGCTGGGGGGGGCCAGGAGACCCAGTACTTC.

The CDR3 sequence: CASSQEGGPLHF. CDR3 DNA: TGTGCCAGCAGCCAAGAGGGGGGACCCCTCCACTTT. V gene TRBV3-1 (or the pseudogene TRBV3-2) combines with J gene TRBJ1-6, with D possibly TRBD1 on 5 matching bases. V was pared by 0 bases and J by 12 bases, with 6 bases between. Germline loops: CDR1 LGHDT, CDR2 YNNKEL (reference sequence). This CDR3 is built from 12 residues.

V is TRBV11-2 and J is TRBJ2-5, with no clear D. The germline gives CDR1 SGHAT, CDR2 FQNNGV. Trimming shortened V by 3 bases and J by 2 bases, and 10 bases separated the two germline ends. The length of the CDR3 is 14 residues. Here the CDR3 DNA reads TGTGCCAGCAGCTTGCAACGGTATCAAGAGACCCAGTACTTC. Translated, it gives CASSLQRYQETQYF.

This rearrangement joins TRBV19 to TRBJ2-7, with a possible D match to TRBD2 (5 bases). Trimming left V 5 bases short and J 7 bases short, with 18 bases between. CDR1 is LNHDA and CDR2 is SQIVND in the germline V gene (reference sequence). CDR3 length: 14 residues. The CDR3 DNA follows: TGTGCCAGTAGTCCGAACGACGGCACGGGGGAGCAGTACTTC. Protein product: CASSPNDGTGEQYF.

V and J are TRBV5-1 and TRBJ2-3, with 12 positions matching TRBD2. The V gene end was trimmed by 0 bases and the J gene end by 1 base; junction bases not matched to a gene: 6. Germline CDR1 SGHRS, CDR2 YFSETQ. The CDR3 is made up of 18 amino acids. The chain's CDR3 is CASSLGLAGGQGTDTQYF. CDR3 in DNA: TGCGCCAGCAGCTTGGGGCTAGCGGGGGGGCAGGGCACAGATACGCAGTATTTT.

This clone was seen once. The CDR3 spells CASTPRRRSNQPQHF. The CDR3 bases are TGTGCCAGCACACCAAGGAGACGGTCCAATCAGCCCCAGCATTTT. The chain carries TRBV7-2 and TRBJ1-5; D remains unclear. V shed 7 bases and J shed 3 bases, with 16 bases lying between them. The CDR3 is made up of 15 amino acids. Germline CDR1 reads SGHTA; CDR2 reads FQGNSA.

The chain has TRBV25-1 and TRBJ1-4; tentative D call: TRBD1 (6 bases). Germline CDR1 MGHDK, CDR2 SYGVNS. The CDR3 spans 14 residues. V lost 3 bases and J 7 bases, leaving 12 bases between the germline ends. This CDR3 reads CASSDRQGTEKLFF. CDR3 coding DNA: TGTGCCAGCAGTGATCGGCAGGGGACTGAAAAACTGTTTTTT.

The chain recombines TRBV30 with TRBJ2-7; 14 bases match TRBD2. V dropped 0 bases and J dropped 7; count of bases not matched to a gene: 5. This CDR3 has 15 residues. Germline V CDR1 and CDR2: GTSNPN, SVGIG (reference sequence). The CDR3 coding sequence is TGTGCCTGGAGTGTAGGACTAGCGGGAGGAGAGGAGCAGTACTTC. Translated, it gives CAWSVGLAGGEEQYF.

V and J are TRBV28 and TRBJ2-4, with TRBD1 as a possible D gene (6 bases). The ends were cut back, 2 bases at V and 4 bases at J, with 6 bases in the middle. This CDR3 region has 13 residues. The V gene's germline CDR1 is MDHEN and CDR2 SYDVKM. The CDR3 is CASSLTGKNIQYF. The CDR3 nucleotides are TGTGCCAGCAGTTTAACAGGGAAAAACATTCAGTACTTC.

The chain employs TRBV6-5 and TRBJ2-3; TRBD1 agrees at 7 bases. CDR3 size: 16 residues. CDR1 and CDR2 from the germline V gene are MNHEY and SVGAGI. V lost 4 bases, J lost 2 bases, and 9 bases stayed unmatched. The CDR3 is CASSSQGSPPTDTQYF. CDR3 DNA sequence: TGTGCCAGCAGTTCACAGGGGAGCCCCCCCACAGATACGCAGTATTTT.

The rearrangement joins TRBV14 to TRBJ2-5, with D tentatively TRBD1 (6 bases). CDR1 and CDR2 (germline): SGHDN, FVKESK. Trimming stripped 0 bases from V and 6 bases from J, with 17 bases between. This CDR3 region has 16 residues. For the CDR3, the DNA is TGTGCCAGCAGCCAAGATGTAGGACAGCCCGGGAAGACCCAGTACTTC. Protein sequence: CASSQDVGQPGKTQYF.

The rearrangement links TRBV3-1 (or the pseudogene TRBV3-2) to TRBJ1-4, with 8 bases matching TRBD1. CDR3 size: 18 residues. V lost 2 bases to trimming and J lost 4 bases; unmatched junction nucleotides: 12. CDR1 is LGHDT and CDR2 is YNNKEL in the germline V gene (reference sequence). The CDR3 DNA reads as TGTGCCAGCAGCCAACGACTACAAACGACAGGGGATAATGAAAAACTGTTTTTT. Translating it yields CASSQRLQTTGDNEKLFF.

CDR3: CASSPIGAAYGYTF. DNA for the CDR3: TGTGCCAGCAGCCCCATTGGGGCGGCCTATGGCTACACCTTC. The V call is TRBV7-2, the J call TRBJ1-2, with D maybe TRBD1 (5 bases). Germline CDR1 is SGHTA and CDR2 is FQGNSA. V was trimmed by 5 bases and J by 4 bases, leaving 14 bases between them. The CDR3 totals 14 residues.